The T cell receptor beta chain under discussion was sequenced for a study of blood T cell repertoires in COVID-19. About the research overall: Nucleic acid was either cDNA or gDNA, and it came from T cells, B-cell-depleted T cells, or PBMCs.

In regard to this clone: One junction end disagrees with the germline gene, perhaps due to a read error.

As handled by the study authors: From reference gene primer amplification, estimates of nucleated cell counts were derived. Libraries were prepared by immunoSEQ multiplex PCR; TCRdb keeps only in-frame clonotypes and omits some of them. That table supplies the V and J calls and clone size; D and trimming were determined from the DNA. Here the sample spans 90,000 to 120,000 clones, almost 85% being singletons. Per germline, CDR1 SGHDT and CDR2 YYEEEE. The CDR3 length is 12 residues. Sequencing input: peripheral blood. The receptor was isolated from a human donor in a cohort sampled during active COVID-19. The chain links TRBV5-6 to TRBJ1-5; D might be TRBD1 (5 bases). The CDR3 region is CASSWGESPQHF. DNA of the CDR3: TGTGCCAGCAGCTGGGGGGAGTCCCCCCAACATTTT. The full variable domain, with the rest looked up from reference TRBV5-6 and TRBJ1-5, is DAGVTQSPTHLIKTRGQQVTLRCSPKSGHDTVSWYQQALGQGPQFIFQYYEEEERQRGNFPDRFSGHQFPNYSSELNVNALLLGDSALYLCASSWGESPQHFGDGTRLSIL.